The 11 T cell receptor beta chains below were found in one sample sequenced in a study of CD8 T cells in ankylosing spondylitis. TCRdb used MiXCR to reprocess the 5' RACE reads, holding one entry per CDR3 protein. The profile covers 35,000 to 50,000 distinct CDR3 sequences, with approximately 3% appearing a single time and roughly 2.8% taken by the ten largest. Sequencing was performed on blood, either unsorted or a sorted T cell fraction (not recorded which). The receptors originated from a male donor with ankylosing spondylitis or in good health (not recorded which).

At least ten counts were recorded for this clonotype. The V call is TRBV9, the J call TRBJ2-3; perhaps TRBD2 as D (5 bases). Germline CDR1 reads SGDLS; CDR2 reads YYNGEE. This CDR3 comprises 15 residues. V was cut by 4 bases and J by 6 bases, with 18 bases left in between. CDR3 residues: CASSPAGYRSDTQYF. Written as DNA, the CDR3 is TGTGCCAGCAGCCCCGCGGGCTACCGATCGGATACGCAGTATTTT.

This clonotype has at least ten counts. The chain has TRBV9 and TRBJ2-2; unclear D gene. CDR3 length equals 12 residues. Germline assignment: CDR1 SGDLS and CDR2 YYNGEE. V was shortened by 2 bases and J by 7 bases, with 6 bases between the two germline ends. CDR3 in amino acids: CASSVDYGELFF. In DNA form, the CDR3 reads TGTGCCAGCAGCGTGGATTACGGGGAGCTGTTTTTT.

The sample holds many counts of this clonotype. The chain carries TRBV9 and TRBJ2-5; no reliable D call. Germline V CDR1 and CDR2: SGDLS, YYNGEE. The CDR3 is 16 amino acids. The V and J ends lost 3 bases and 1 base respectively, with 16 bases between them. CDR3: CASSALTGWGQETQYF. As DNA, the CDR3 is TGTGCCAGCAGCGCCCTGACCGGTTGGGGCCAAGAGACCCAGTACTTC. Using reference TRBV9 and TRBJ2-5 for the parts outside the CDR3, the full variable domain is DSGVTQTPKHLITATGQRVTLRCSPRSGDLSVYWYQQSLDQGLQFLIQYYNGEERAKGNILERFSAQQFPDLHSELNLSSLELGDSALYFCASSALTGWGQETQYFGPGTRLLVL.

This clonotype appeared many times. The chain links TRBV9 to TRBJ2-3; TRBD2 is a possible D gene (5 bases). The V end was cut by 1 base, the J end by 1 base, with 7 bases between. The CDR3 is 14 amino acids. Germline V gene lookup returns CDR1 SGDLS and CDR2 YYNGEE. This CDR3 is CASSVMGGTDTQYF. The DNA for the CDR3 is TGTGCCAGCAGCGTAATGGGAGGCACAGATACGCAGTATTTT.

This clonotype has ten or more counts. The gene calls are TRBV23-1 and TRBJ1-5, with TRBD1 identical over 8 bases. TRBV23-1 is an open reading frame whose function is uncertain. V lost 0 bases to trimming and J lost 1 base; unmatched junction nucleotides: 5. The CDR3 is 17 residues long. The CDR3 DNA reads TGCGCCAGCAGTCAATCATGGACAGGGTTGAGCAATCAGCCCCAGCATTTT. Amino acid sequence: CASSQSWTGLSNQPQHF.

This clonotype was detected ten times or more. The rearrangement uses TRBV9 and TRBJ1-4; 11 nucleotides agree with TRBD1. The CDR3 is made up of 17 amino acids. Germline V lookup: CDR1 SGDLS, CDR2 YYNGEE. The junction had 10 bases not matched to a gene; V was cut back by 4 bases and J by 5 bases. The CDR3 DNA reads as TGTGCCAGCAGCTCCGGACAGGGGGCCAAACCAAATGAAAAACTGTTTTTT. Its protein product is CASSSGQGAKPNEKLFF.

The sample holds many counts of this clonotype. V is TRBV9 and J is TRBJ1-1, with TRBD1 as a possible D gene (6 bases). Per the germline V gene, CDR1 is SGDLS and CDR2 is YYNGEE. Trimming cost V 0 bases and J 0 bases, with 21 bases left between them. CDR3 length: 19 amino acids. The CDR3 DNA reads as TGTGCCAGCAGCGTAGGCTCAGGGGCCCTAACCTCTTTGAACACTGAAGCTTTCTTT. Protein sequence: CASSVGSGALTSLNTEAFF.

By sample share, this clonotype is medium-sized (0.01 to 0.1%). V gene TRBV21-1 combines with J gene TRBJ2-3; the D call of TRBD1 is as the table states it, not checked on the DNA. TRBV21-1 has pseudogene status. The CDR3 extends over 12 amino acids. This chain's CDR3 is CASSKVAQAQYF. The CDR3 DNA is TGTGCCAGCAGCAAAGTGGCACAGGCGCAGTATTTT.

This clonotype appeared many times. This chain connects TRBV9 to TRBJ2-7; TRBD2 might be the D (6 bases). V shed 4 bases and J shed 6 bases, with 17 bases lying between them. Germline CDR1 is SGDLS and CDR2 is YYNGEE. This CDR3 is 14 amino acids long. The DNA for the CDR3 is TGTGCCAGCAGCCGAGGGGAGAGGGGAGGCGAGCAGTACGTC. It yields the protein CASSRGERGGEQYV.

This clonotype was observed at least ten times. The CDR3 DNA reads TGTGCCAGCAGCGTAGGGGGTAAAGAGACCCAGTACTTC. Translating it yields CASSVGGKETQYF. The V call is TRBV9, the J call TRBJ2-5, with no clear D. This CDR3 has 13 residues. The germline gives CDR1 SGDLS, CDR2 YYNGEE. Trimming removed 0 bases from V and 3 bases from J, with 6 bases in between.

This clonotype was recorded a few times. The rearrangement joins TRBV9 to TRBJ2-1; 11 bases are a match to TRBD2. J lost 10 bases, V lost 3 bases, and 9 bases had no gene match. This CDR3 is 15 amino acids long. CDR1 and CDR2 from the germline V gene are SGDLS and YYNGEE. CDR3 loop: CASSAQVVAGGEQFF. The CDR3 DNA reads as TGTGCCAGCAGCGCCCAGGTGGTAGCGGGAGGGGAGCAGTTCTTC.